This section outlines one T cell receptor (beta chain) sequence together with its context. Its antigen is unknown. Trimming removed 9 bases from V and 0 bases from J, with 8 bases in between. The CDR3 is 13 amino acids. The germline CDR1 and CDR2 sequences are LNHDA and SQIVND (reference sequence). The source of the sample is a study of T cell responses to AZD1222 COVID-19 vaccine. Study-level results: Among the donors, most were white British and more were female, and clonal diversity was possibly underestimated. Two AZD1222 administrations were followed by greater Spike-specific TCR breadth and depth. Scientists sampled the repertoires only once the peak T cell response had passed. Baseline testing showed seropositivity in only a handful of AZD1222 recipients.

Generated by immunoSEQ multiplex PCR, the TCRdb table keeps only in-frame clones and is missing some. This table has about 79,000 clones, about 88% appearing once. The J gene is TRBJ1-4, the V gene TRBV19; D remains ambiguous. Sequenced here: peripheral blood, sampled 28 days after the second AZD1222 dose. The source of this sequence is an adult who received the AZD1222 COVID-19 vaccine. This chain's CDR3 is CASYSSTNEKLFF. CDR3 in DNA: TGTGCCAGCTACAGCTCAACTAATGAAAAACTGTTTTTT.